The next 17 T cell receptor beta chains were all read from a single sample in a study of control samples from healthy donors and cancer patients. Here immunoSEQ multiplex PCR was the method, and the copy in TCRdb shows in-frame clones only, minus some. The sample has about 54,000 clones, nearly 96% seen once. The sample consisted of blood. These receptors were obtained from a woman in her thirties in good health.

The CDR3 sequence: CASSQDWGYEQYF. CDR3 nucleotides: TGTGCCAGCAGCCAAGATTGGGGGTACGAGCAGTACTTC. The chain couples TRBV3-1 (or the pseudogene TRBV3-2) to TRBJ2-7; D is tentatively TRBD1 or TRBD2 (5 bases each). CDR1 and CDR2 from the germline V gene are LGHDT and YNNKEL (reference sequence). The CDR3 length is 13 residues. Trimming stripped 0 bases from V and 4 bases from J, with 7 bases between.

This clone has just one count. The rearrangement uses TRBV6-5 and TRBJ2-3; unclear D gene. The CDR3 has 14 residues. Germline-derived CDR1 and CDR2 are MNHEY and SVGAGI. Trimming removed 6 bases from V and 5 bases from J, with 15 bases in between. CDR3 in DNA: TGTGCCAGCAGCCCGTTAAAGGCCTTAGATACGCAGTATTTT. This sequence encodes CASSPLKALDTQYF.

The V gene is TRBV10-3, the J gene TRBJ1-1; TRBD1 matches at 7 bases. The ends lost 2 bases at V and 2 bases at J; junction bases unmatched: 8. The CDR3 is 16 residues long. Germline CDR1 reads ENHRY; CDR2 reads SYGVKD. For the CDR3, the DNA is TGTGCCATCAGTGAGACCCTACAGGGGCCAAACACTGAAGCTTTCTTT. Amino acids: CAISETLQGPNTEAFF.

The CDR3 DNA is TGTGCCAGCAGCTTGGGGCAGGGTGAGGGCAATCAGCCCCAGCATTTT. It encodes CASSLGQGEGNQPQHF. The rearrangement uses TRBV2 and TRBJ1-5, with D maybe TRBD1 (5 bases). CDR3 length equals 16 residues. Germline CDR1 reads SNHLY; CDR2 reads FYNNEI. Trimming left V 6 bases short and J 2 bases short, with 17 bases between.

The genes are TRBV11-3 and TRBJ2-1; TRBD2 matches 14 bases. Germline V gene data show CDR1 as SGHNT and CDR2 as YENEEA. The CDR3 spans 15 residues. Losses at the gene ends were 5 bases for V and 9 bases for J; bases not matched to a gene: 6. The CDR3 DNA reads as TGTGCCAGCAGCCCCGGGACTAGCGGGAGTTCTGAGCAGTTCTTC. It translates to CASSPGTSGSSEQFF.

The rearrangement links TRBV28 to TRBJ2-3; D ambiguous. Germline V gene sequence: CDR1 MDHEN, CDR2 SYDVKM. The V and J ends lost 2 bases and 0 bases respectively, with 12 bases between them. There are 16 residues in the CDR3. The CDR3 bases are TGTGCCAGCAGTTTAAGCGCCGGAGAGAGCACAGATACGCAGTATTTT. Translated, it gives CASSLSAGESTDTQYF.

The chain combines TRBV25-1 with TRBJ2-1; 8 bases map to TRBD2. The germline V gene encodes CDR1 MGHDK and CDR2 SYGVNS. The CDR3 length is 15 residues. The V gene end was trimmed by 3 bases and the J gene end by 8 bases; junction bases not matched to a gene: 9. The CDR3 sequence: CASSEGSGGRDEQFF. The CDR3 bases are TGTGCCAGCAGTGAGGGGAGCGGGGGCAGGGATGAGCAGTTCTTC.

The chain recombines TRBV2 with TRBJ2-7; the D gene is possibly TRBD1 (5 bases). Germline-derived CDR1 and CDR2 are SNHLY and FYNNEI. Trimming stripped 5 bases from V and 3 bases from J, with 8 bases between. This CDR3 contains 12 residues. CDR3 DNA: TGTGCCAGCAGTTATCAGGGCTACGAGCAGTACTTC. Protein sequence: CASSYQGYEQYF.

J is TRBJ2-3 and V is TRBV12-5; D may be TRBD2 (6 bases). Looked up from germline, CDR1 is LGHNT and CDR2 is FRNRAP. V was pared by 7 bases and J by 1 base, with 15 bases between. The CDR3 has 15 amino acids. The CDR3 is CASALRGEGTDTQYF. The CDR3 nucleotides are TGTGCTAGTGCTCTCCGAGGGGAGGGCACAGATACGCAGTATTTT.

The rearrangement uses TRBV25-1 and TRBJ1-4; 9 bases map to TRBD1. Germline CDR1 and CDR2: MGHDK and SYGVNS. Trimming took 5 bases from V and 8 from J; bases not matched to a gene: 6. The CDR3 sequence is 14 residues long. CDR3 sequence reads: CASSSRDRDEKLFF. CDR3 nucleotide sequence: TGTGCCAGCAGTTCCCGGGACAGGGACGAAAAACTGTTTTTT.

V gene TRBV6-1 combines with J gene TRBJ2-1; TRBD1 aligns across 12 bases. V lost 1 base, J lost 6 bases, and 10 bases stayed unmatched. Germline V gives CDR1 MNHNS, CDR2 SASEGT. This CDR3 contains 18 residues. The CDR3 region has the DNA TGTGCCAGCAGTGAAGAGGTTCATGGGACAGGGGGCTCCAATGAGCAGTTCTTC. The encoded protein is CASSEEVHGTGGSNEQFF.

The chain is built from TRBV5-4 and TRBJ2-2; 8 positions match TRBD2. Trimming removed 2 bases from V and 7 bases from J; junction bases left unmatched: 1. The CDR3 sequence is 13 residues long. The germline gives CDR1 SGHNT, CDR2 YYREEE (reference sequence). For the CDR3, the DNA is TGTGCCAGCAGCTTCCGGGGGGGCGGGGAGCTGTTTTTT. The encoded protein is CASSFRGGGELFF.

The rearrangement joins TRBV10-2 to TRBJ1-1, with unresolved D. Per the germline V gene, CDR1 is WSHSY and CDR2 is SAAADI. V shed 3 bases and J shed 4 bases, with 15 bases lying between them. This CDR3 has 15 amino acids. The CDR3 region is CASSEWRGPGTEAFF. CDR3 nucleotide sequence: TGCGCCAGCAGTGAATGGCGGGGTCCGGGCACTGAAGCTTTCTTT.

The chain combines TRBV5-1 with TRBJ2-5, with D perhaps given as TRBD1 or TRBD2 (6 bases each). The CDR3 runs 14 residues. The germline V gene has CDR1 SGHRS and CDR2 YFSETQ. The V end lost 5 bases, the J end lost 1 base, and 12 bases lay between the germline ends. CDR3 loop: CASRGAGSQETQYF. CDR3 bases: TGCGCCAGCAGGGGGGCCGGGAGCCAAGAGACCCAGTACTTC.

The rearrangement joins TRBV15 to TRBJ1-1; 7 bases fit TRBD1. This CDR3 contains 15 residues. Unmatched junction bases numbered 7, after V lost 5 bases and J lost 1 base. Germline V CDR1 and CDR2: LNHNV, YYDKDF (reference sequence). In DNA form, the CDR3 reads TGTGCCACCAGCGGGTCGGACAGGACGAACACTGAAGCTTTCTTT. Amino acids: CATSGSDRTNTEAFF.

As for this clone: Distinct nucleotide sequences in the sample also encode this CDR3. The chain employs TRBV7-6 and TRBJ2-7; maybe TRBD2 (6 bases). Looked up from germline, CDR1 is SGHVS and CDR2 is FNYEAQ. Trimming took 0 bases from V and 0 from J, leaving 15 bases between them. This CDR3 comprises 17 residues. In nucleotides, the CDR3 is TGTGCCAGCAGCTTAGCGGGTCGGGAGTGGGGCTCCTACGAGCAGTACTTC. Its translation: CASSLAGREWGSYEQYF.

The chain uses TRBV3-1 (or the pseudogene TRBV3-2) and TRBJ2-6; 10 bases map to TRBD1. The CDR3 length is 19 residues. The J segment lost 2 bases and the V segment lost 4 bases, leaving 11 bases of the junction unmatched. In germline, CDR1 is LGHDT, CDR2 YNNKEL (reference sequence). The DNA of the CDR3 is TGTGCCAGCAGCCTTACGGGGGGGACAGGGGAGACTGGGGCCAACGTCCTGACTTTC. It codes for CASSLTGGTGETGANVLTF.